This T cell receptor beta chain was found in a study of T cell responses to AZD1222 COVID-19 vaccine. CDR1 and CDR2 (germline): SGHAT, FQNNGV. The V segment lost 5 bases and the J segment 0 bases; nucleotides outside the gene matches: 6. This CDR3 has 15 amino acids. Whole-study findings and limits: Close to half of spike-specific TCRs reportedly recognize unmutated variant regions. The donors showed a predominance of white British ancestry and of females, with possible underestimation of clonal diversity. Only 5 to 7 individuals given AZD1222 were seropositive at baseline. Once two AZD1222 doses were given, Spike-specific TCR breadth and depth went up.

The data were produced by immunoSEQ multiplex PCR, yet TCRdb's version contains in-frame clones alone and is incomplete. The sample has about 150,000 clones; roughly nine tenths are singletons. Note on this clone: What it recognizes is unknown.

The sequencing used peripheral blood, collected on day 0 of AZD1222 vaccination. This receptor was taken from an adult in good health. V and J are TRBV11-2 and TRBJ1-2; 7 nucleotides agree with TRBD1. CDR3 region: CASSETGTANYGYTF. DNA for the CDR3: TGTGCCAGCAGCGAGACCGGGACAGCTAACTATGGCTACACCTTC.